The T cell receptor (beta chain) described here comes from a study of blood T cells in healthy people across ages. Findings of the study overall: Naive T cell percentage showed a strong correlation with TCR beta diversity.

The V gene lost 4 bases and the J gene lost 2 bases, with 3 bases spanning the gap. The germline V gene has CDR1 SQVTM and CDR2 ANQGSEA. There are 10 residues in the CDR3. The authors ran a second PCR of 7 to 11 cycles using a sample-barcoded 5' primer and a J-beta primer mix. TCRdb re-analysed the 5' RACE reads in MiXCR, keeping a single row per CDR3 protein. The sample records fewer than 600,000 distinct CDR3 sequences, about 26% being singletons. Only a few counts were recorded for this clonotype. Its antigen remains unidentified. The sample was also linked to a second study, of T cells of mothers and their children. According to that study: Healthy Caucasian mothers, a few in number, and their six children were the donors.

The gene calls are TRBV29-1 and TRBJ2-7, with D uncertain. The receptor's source is a boy aged 2 to 10 in good health. The specimen sequenced was blood. CDR3 coding DNA: TGCAGCGTTGGGACCTACGAGCAGTACTTC. Translating it yields CSVGTYEQYF.